Listed here are 8 T cell receptor beta chains from one sample, sequenced in a study of T cell clones after liver transplantation. Sequenced by immunoSEQ multiplex PCR; TCRdb stores in-frame clones only, minus some. The sample includes about 21,000 clones, approximately 94% of them seen just once. The sequenced sample was CD8+ T cells from blood, obtained roughly 26 months after liver transplant. All receptors come from a human patient who received a liver transplant. Some T cells could come from the graft donor.

The chain has TRBV19 and TRBJ1-1; 7 nucleotides line up with TRBD1. J gave up 0 bases and V 5 bases, and 3 bases lay outside the gene matches. CDR3 length: 14 amino acids. Germline V gene lookup returns CDR1 LNHDA and CDR2 SQIVND (reference sequence). The CDR3 sequence: CASSVGQLNTEAFF. The CDR3 nucleotides read TGTGCCAGTAGTGTGGGACAGTTGAACACTGAAGCTTTCTTT.

The chain employs TRBV7-6 and TRBJ2-5, with TRBD1 as a possible D gene (6 bases). V lost 1 base to trimming and J lost 5 bases, with 11 bases between them. Germline values: CDR1 SGHVS, CDR2 FNYEAQ. This CDR3 is 14 amino acids long. Here the CDR3 reads CASSLDPRGETQYF. The DNA for the CDR3 is TGTGCCAGCAGCTTAGATCCTAGGGGGGAGACCCAGTACTTC.

The chain is built from TRBV14 and TRBJ2-1; no clear D gene. Per the germline V gene, CDR1 is SGHDN and CDR2 is FVKESK. The V end was cut by 2 bases, the J end by 8 bases, with 25 bases between. The CDR3 spans 18 residues. The CDR3 nucleotides read TGTGCCAGCAGCCAACCACACGTCGGCTTGGGTTTTAGGGATGAGCAGTTCTTC. Translated, it gives CASSQPHVGLGFRDEQFF.

The chain carries TRBV4-1 and TRBJ2-5; 12 positions agree with TRBD2. The J call is uncertain, as TRBJ2-7 better fits the DNA end. Germline loops: CDR1 MGHRA, CDR2 YSYEKL. CDR3 length: 15 amino acids. CDR3 loop: CASSQETSGSYEQYF. CDR3 nucleotide sequence: TGCGCCAGCAGCCAAGAGACTAGCGGGAGCTACGAGCAGTACTTC.

This chain joins TRBV4-3 and TRBJ2-3; 8 bases fit TRBD1. The CDR3 covers 17 residues. Germline CDR1 reads LGHNA; CDR2 reads YSLEER. Unmatched junction bases numbered 10, after V lost 4 bases and J lost 1 base. CDR3 coding DNA: TGCGCCAGCAGCCCCTCCCAGGGGGCAGGGGGCACAGATACGCAGTATTTT. It specifies CASSPSQGAGGTDTQYF.

The V and J genes are TRBV6-6 and TRBJ2-1; D is possibly TRBD1 (6 bases). There are 14 residues in the CDR3. Germline CDR1 is MNHNY and CDR2 is SVGAGI (reference sequence). Trimming pared 2 bases from V and 6 bases from J, leaving 11 bases between. The DNA of the CDR3 is TGTGCCAGCAGTTACAGCGCACAGGGCAATGAGCAGTTCTTC. Its protein is CASSYSAQGNEQFF.

The chain combines TRBV5-1 with TRBJ1-1; D unclear. The CDR3 has 14 residues. Germline lookup yields CDR1 SGHRS and CDR2 YFSETQ. Trimming removed 4 bases at V and 1 base at J, with 11 bases between. CDR3 in amino acids: CASSIDTPNTEAFF. The CDR3 DNA follows: TGCGCCAGCAGCATCGACACACCGAACACTGAAGCTTTCTTT.

J is TRBJ2-3 and V is TRBV7-9, with D uncertain. The CDR3 totals 16 residues. Germline lookup yields CDR1 SEHNR and CDR2 FQNEAQ (reference sequence). Trimming took 5 bases from V and 4 from J, leaving 19 bases between them. The CDR3 loop is CASSPQESVFSDTQYF. In DNA, the CDR3 is TGTGCCAGCAGCCCCCAAGAGTCGGTCTTTTCAGATACGCAGTATTTT.